The 9 T cell receptor beta chains below come from one sample, sequenced in a study of T cell repertoires in cytomegalovirus infection. Antigen specificity for these receptors is unknown. In TCRdb, the reads were re-called with MiXCR into one record per CDR3 protein. The sample lists some 500,000 distinct CDR3 sequences; 35% to 50% were seen once. The input for sequencing was cultured PBMCs, taken from culture after CMV antigen stimulation. The source is a human donor in good health (CMV status not recorded). Some clones in this sample may be carry-over from other donors' samples.

The chain is built from TRBV4-1 and TRBJ1-4; 9 positions agree with TRBD1. The CDR3 extends over 17 amino acids. The V and J ends lost 2 bases and 8 bases, in that order; junction bases with no gene match: 12. Germline V lookup: CDR1 MGHRA, CDR2 YSYEKL. This chain's CDR3 is CASSQTREQGALEKLFF. The DNA for the CDR3 is TGCGCCAGCAGCCAAACTCGGGAACAGGGGGCGTTGGAAAAACTGTTTTTT.

This clonotype was counted ten times or more. The rearrangement links TRBV5-6 to TRBJ2-1, with D tentatively TRBD2 (5 bases). CDR3 length: 16 residues. Trimming left V 1 base short and J 4 bases short, with 15 bases between. Germline V gene lookup returns CDR1 SGHDT and CDR2 YYEEEE. CDR3 in amino acids: CASSLFGSEEYNEQFF. The CDR3 nucleotides read TGTGCCAGCAGCTTGTTCGGGTCGGAGGAGTACAATGAGCAGTTCTTC. The variable domain in full, with the rest retrieved from reference TRBV5-6 and TRBJ2-1, is DAGVTQSPTHLIKTRGQQVTLRCSPKSGHDTVSWYQQALGQGPQFIFQYYEEEERQRGNFPDRFSGHQFPNYSSELNVNALLLGDSALYLCASSLFGSEEYNEQFFGPGTRLTVL.

In its sample, this clonotype was seen a few times. The rearrangement uses TRBV4-1 and TRBJ2-2, with D perhaps being TRBD1 or TRBD2 (6 bases each). Germline V gene data show CDR1 as MGHRA and CDR2 as YSYEKL. Trimming took off 1 base at V and 1 base at J, with 25 bases between the two ends. This CDR3 comprises 21 residues. CDR3 region: CASSQVWGETGIRRNTGELFF. The CDR3 nucleotides are TGCGCCAGCAGCCAAGTATGGGGGGAAACAGGGATCCGGCGGAACACCGGGGAGCTGTTTTTT.

The chain couples TRBV12-3 or TRBV12-4 to TRBJ1-4; 12 bases align to TRBD1. There are 14 residues in the CDR3. With V trimmed by 5 bases and J by 8 bases, 3 bases remained unmatched. The CDR3 bases are TGTGCCAGCAGTACCGGGACAGGGGGCGAAAAACTGTTTTTT. Its translation: CASSTGTGGEKLFF.

The chain uses TRBV2 and TRBJ2-5; tentative D call: TRBD1 (5 bases). This CDR3 has 12 residues. Germline V gives CDR1 SNHLY, CDR2 FYNNEI. The ends were cut back, 6 bases at V and 7 bases at J, with 12 bases in the middle. The chain's CDR3 is CASSRQPGTQYF. The CDR3 DNA reads as TGTGCCAGCAGCCGACAGCCGGGGACCCAGTACTTC.

This clonotype was seen repeatedly, ten times or more. The J gene is TRBJ2-7, the V gene TRBV7-9, with 13 bases lining up with TRBD2. CDR3 length: 17 amino acids. Germline V gene sequence: CDR1 SEHNR, CDR2 FQNEAQ (reference sequence). Trimming took 6 bases from V and 3 from J; bases not matched to a gene: 11. Written as DNA, the CDR3 is TGTGCCAGCAGTCCCAGGTGGACTAGCGGGAGAATCTACGAGCAGTACTTC. It yields the protein CASSPRWTSGRIYEQYF.

The J gene is TRBJ2-7, the V gene TRBV2; the D gene is possibly TRBD2 (6 bases). Trimming left V 6 bases short and J 6 bases short, with 6 bases between. Germline values: CDR1 SNHLY, CDR2 FYNNEI. The CDR3 is made up of 10 amino acids. Here the CDR3 reads CASRGGEQYF. CDR3 bases: TGTGCCAGCAGGGGGGGCGAGCAGTACTTC.

The gene calls are TRBV5-6 and TRBJ2-3; 9 nucleotides line up with TRBD1. With 3 bases clipped from V and 3 bases from J, the junction kept 8 bases outside the gene matches. CDR1 and CDR2 from the germline V gene are SGHDT and YYEEEE. The CDR3 spans 16 residues. DNA for the CDR3: TGTGCCAGCAGCTGGGGGACAGGGTCGAGTACAGATACGCAGTATTTT. Its protein product is CASSWGTGSSTDTQYF.

The rearrangement uses TRBV7-9 and TRBJ1-2; 9 nucleotides match TRBD1. The CDR3 totals 15 residues. Germline V gene data show CDR1 as SEHNR and CDR2 as FQNEAQ (reference sequence). J lost 6 bases, V lost 5 bases, and 10 bases had no gene match. DNA for the CDR3: TGTGCCAGCAGCCCCAAAGACAGGGGGACAAATGGCTACACCTTC. Amino acids: CASSPKDRGTNGYTF.